The 9 T cell receptor beta chains below were found in one sample sequenced in a study of molecular identifiers for immune sequencing clone quantification. TCRdb ran MiXCR on the PCR reads and lists one entry per CDR3 protein. Of roughly 320,000 distinct CDR3 sequences listed, over 20% were seen once; the top ten hold 0.65% to 0.95%. The sequencing sample was made of naive CD8+ T cells from blood, with Jurkat cell RNA spiked in. Subset meaning: FACS-sorted CD8+CD4-CCR7+CD45RA+ naive T cells. These receptors were taken from a human donor in good health. Some libraries in this study had Jurkat cell RNA spiked in.

Comments on this clonotype: One base away lies a much larger clone, so this may be a sequencing read error. The gene calls are TRBV12-3 or TRBV12-4 and TRBJ1-6; D is uncertain. The length of the CDR3 is 15 residues. The CDR3 bases are TGTGCCAGCTCCCCGGGGAGCTCCTTTAATTCACCCCTCCACTTT. Translated: CASSPGSSFNSPLHF.

This clonotype was seen more than once but under ten times. This chain uses TRBV21-1 with TRBJ1-6; the table calls TRBD1, which could not be checked here. TRBV21-1 is shown as a pseudogene. The CDR3 totals 17 residues. The DNA of the CDR3 is TGTGCCAGCAGCAAAGAAAACCGGGGGCTTTCCCCTTCACCCCTCCACTTT. Its protein is CASSKENRGLSPSPLHF.

This clonotype was counted only a few times. The rearrangement joins TRBV6-2 or TRBV6-3 to TRBJ2-3, with TRBD2 identical over 8 bases. CDR3 length equals 15 residues. Per germline, CDR1 MNHEY and CDR2 SVGEGT. After removal of 5 bases from V and 4 bases from J, the junction contained 8 bases not matched to a gene. The CDR3 bases are TGTGCCAGCAGTAAATTCGGACTAGCAGCAGATACGCAGTATTTT. It specifies CASSKFGLAADTQYF.

The rearrangement uses TRBV19 and TRBJ2-7; 9 nucleotides match TRBD1. Per the germline V gene, CDR1 is LNHDA and CDR2 is SQIVND (reference sequence). J lost 4 bases, V lost 8 bases, and 6 bases had no gene match. This CDR3 has 13 amino acids. The CDR3 sequence: CASGQGMSYEQYF. Here the CDR3 DNA reads TGTGCCAGTGGACAGGGGATGTCGTACGAGCAGTACTTC.

Turning to this clonotype: A much bigger clone sits one base away, suggesting this may be a read error. This chain connects TRBV4-3 to TRBJ2-3; a possible D gene is TRBD2 (5 bases). The CDR3 sequence is 13 residues long. Germline V gene data show CDR1 as LGHNA and CDR2 as YSLEER. The CDR3 coding sequence is TGCGTCAGCAGCCAAGTTCGCGGGGATACGCAGTATTTT. Translating gives CVSSQVRGDTQYF.

V usage is TRBV19 and J usage is TRBJ2-7, with D unresolved. CDR1 is LNHDA, CDR2 SQIVND, per germline (reference sequence). The CDR3 sequence is 14 residues long. CDR3 bases: TGTGTCACCACCCCCGAGGCCAGCTCCTACGAGCAGTACTTC. Its translation is CVTTPEASSYEQYF.

The V call is TRBV27, the J call TRBJ1-6, with D uncertain. The germline CDR1 and CDR2 sequences are MNHEY and SMNVEV (reference sequence). The length of the CDR3 is 15 residues. The ends were cut back, 11 bases at V and 9 bases at J, with 23 bases in the middle. CDR3 protein: CAGNPTPETSSPLHF. As DNA, the CDR3 is TGTGCCGGCAACCCGACACCTGAGACGAGTTCACCCCTCCACTTT.

The genes are TRBV18 and TRBJ2-3; 9 bases map to TRBD1. The CDR3 loop spans 16 amino acids. V lost 3 bases, J lost 2 bases, and 6 bases stayed unmatched. The germline CDR1 and CDR2 sequences are KGHSH and LQKENI. CDR3 bases: TGTGCCAGCTCACCGAAGAGGGACAGGGCCACAGATACGCAGTATTTT. It specifies CASSPKRDRATDTQYF.

V gene TRBV29-1 combines with J gene TRBJ2-7; 7 nucleotides align to TRBD1. CDR3 length: 15 residues. Germline CDR1 reads SQVTM; CDR2 reads ANQGSEA. After removal of 1 base from V and 0 bases from J, the junction contained 6 bases not matched to a gene. CDR3: CSVEAPGTVSYEQYF. The DNA of the CDR3 is TGCAGCGTTGAAGCTCCCGGGACAGTCTCCTACGAGCAGTACTTC.